The clone carrying this TCR beta chain has only a few counts. A template switching step contributed a universal primer site, while unique molecular identifiers were present in the cDNA. One entry per CDR3 protein, called by TCRdb with MiXCR from the 5' RACE reads. In the table there are approximately 220,000 distinct CDR3 sequences, roughly 9.4% of which are singletons. There are 16 residues in the CDR3. Germline V gene lookup returns CDR1 MNHEY and CDR2 SVGAGI. J was trimmed by 4 bases and V by 4 bases; bases with no gene match: 9. The entry originates in a study of identical twins. This TCR was recovered from a woman younger than 35 in good health. Sequenced material: memory (CD45RO+) T cells sorted from blood. The chain is built from TRBV6-5 and TRBJ1-4; 7 bases line up with TRBD1. CDR3 in DNA: TGTGCCAGCAGTTCCAGTAAGGGGGCCCTTAATGAAAAACTGTTTTTT. Its translation is CASSSSKGALNEKLFF.